This T cell receptor (beta chain) is from a study of T-cell reconstitution after alpha-beta-depleted transplantation in children. Germline trimming cut 2 bases from V and 4 bases from J; bases unmatched to any gene: 2. The CDR3 length is 15 residues. CDR1 and CDR2 from the germline V gene are MNHEY and SVGAGI. Whole-study findings and limits: The study reportedly traced alpha-beta T cells about two months after transplant to several hundred expanded graft clones.

This clonotype was found many times. The antigen is not known. Molecular barcoding with unique molecular identifiers was used for the TCRbeta library. TCRdb re-called the PCR reads through MiXCR, storing one row per CDR3 protein. This table holds about 580,000 distinct CDR3 sequences, about 23% found once. The source of this sequence is a boy under two years old who had a stem cell transplant for acute myeloid leukemia, so the T cells may come from the graft donor. Sequencing used PBMCs, mostly from graft donor cells, obtained 360 days after TCRalphabeta/CD19-depleted stem cell transplant. The chain joins TRBV6-5 to TRBJ2-2; the match to TRBD1 covers 9 bases. The CDR3 sequence is CASSYLGQGTGELFF. As DNA, the CDR3 is TGTGCCAGCAGTTACCTGGGACAGGGCACCGGGGAGCTGTTTTTT.